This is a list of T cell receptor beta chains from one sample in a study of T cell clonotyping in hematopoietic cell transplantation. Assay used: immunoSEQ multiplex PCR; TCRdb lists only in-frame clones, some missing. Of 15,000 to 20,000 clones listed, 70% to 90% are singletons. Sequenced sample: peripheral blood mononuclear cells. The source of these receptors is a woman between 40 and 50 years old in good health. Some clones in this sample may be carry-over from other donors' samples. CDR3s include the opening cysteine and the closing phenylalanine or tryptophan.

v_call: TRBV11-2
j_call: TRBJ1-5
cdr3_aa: CASSLQSNQPQHF

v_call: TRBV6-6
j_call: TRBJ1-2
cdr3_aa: CASSIYDRTNYGYTF

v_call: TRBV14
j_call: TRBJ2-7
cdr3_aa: CASSQFAGASYEQYF

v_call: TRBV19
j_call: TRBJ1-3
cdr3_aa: CASSIAGNTIYF

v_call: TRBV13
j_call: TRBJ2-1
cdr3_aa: CASSPGATSYNEQFF

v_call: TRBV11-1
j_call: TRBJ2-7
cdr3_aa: CASSPTGGKGDEQYF

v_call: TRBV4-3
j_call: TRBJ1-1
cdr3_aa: CASSQDPGRTEAFF

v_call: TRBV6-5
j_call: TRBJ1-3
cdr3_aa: CASSVNPFSGNTIYF

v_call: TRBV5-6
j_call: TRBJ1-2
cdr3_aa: CASSLEPYDRVGDYGYTF

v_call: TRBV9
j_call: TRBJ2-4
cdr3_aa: CASSETSGGLKNIQYF

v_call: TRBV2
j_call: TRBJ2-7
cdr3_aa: CASTKGFFLRYEQYF

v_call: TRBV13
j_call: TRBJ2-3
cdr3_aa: CASSFKSGIDTQYF

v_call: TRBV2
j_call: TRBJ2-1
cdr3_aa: CASFRGGLDEQFF

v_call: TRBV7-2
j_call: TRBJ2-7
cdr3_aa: CASSLRSTYEQYF

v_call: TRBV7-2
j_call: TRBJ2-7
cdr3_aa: CASSLGTSGSRRAYEQYF

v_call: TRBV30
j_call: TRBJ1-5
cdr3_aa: CLGALGGQPQHF

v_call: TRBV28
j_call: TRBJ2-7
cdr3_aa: CASSLIYEQYF

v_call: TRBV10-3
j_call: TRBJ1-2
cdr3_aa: CATQAANYGYTF

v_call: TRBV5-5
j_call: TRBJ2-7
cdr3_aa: CASSLYEQYF

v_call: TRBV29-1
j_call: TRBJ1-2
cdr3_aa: CSVELTNYGYTF

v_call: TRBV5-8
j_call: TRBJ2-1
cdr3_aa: CASSNRLQYSNEQFF

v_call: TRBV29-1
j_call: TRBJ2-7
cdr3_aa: CSVSATYEQYF

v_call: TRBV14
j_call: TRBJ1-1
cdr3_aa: CASSLGTGTEAFF

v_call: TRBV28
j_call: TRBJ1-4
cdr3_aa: CASRPDRAGEKLFF

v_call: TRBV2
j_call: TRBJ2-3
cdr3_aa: CASRALAGITDTQYF

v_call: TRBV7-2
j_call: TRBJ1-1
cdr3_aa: CASSYKSGGTEAFF

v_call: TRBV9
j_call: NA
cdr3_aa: CASSAGTGPFYEQYF

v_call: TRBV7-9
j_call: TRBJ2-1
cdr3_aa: CASSLGPGGFF

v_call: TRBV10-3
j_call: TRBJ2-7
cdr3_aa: CAISGTYEQYF

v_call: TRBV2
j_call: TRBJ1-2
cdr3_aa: CASSDSQSYGYTF

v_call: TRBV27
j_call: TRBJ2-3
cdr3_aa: CASSPQLVLSTDTQYF

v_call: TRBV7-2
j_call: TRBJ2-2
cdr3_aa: CASSLEVFGLRTGELFF

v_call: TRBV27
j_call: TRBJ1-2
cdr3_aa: CASSRGTGKGGYTF

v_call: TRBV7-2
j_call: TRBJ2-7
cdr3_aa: CASSPIGLAGGNEQYF

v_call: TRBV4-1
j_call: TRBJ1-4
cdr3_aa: CASSLHVEKLFF

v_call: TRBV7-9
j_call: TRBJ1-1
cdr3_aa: CASSLVGTGPKAFF

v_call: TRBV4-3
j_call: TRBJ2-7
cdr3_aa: CASSRVMPGTSGPSSEQYF

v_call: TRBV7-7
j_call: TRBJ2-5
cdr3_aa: CASSRSGRYQETQYF

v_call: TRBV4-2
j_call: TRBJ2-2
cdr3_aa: CASSQFPSGTTANTGELFF

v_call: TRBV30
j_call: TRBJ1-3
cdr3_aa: CAWSVTGIAGNTIYF

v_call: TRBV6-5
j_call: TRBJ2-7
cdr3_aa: CASSYGTSGRLYEQYF

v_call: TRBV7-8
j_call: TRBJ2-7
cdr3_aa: CASSPVVAGGYEQYF

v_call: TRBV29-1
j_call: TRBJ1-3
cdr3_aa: CSVEENSGNTIYF

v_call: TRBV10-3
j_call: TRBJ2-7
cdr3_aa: CAISEGDRGVTSEQYF

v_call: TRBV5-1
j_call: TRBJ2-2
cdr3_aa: CASSFIGLVGELFF

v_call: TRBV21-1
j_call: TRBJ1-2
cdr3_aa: CASTKGGYGYTF

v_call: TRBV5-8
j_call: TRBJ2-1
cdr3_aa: CASSLDADNEQFF

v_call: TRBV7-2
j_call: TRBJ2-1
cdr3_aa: CASSLVGQGYNEQFF

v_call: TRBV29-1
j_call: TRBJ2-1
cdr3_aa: CSGERQGAEQFF

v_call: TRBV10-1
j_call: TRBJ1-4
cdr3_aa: CASRGRGQGNEKLFF